Below are 28 T cell receptor beta chains sequenced from a single sample in a study of T cells in women clearing cervical HPV infection. Here immunoSEQ multiplex PCR was the method, and the copy in TCRdb shows in-frame clones only, minus some. This specimen shows roughly 48,000 clones; the ten leading clones hold 1.5% to 2%. The sample taken for sequencing was blood buffy coat. Receptors were obtained from a woman aged 18-70 years with a cervical HPV16 infection that either progressed to CIN3+ or cleared (not recorded which).

Concerning this clone itself: The CDR3 is cut off 3 residues early in the read; its end comes from the germline J gene. This rearrangement joins TRBV2 to TRBJ2-7; 11 positions agree with TRBD2. J lost 3 bases, V lost 7 bases, and 5 bases had no gene match. CDR1 and CDR2 (germline): SNHLY, FYNNEI. CDR3 length: 14 amino acids. The CDR3 loop reads CASKAGLAVYEQYF. CDR3 bases read: TGTGCCAGCAAAGCGGGACTAGCGGTCTACGAG.

With regard to this clone: The read ends 3 residues early relative to the CDR3; the germline J gene fills the gap. V gene TRBV2 combines with J gene TRBJ2-1; D is uncertain. Deletions cut 4 bases from V and 3 bases from J, with 16 bases between. Germline CDR1 SNHLY, CDR2 FYNNEI. The CDR3 is 16 residues long. The part of the CDR3 DNA that was read is TGTGCCAGCAGTGCGACTTGGAAGGCCGACTACAATGAG. Its translation: CASSATWKADYNE. From start to end, the CDR3 is CASSATWKADYNEQFF.

As for this clone: The read falls 3 residues short of the CDR3 end, and the missing part is taken from the germline J gene. This chain joins TRBV6-2 or TRBV6-3 and TRBJ1-2; the match to TRBD1 covers 10 bases. This CDR3 comprises 16 residues. With 6 bases clipped from V and 3 bases from J, the junction kept 10 bases outside the gene matches. Germline V gene lookup returns CDR1 MNHEY and CDR2 SVGEGT. CDR3 DNA, as far as it was read: TGTGCCAGCAGCCCCCATAGACAGGGGGCCCACTATGGC. It translates to CASSPHRQGAHYG. The whole CDR3 sequence reads CASSPHRQGAHYGYTF.

For this clone: With the read ending 3 residues before the CDR3 end, the germline J gene is used to fill in that end. V gene TRBV5-1 combines with J gene TRBJ2-4; possible D gene TRBD1, 5 bases. V lost 0 bases to trimming and J lost 7 bases, with 17 bases between them. The germline V gene encodes CDR1 SGHRS and CDR2 YFSETQ. This CDR3 spans 16 amino acids. The DNA read from the CDR3 is TGCGCCAGCAGCTTGGAATATTGGGGCCTCGGGAACATT. Translating it yields CASSLEYWGLGNI. The CDR3 reads in full as CASSLEYWGLGNIQYF. Full variable domain (rest looked up from reference TRBV5-1 and TRBJ2-4): KAGVTQTPRYLIKTRGQQVTLSCSPISGHRSVSWYQQTPGQGLQFLFEYFSETQRNKGNFPGRFSGRQFSNSRSEMNVSTLELGDSALYLCASSLEYWGLGNIQYFGAGTRLSVL.

CDR3 region: CASSDVAGYEQYF. Incomplete CDR3 DNA: TGTGCCAGCAGTGACGTGGCCGGGTACGAG. This chain uses TRBV2 with TRBJ2-7; the D is unclear. The read falls 3 residues short of the CDR3 end, and the missing part is taken from the germline J gene. This CDR3 is 13 amino acids long. V was trimmed by 3 bases and J by 4 bases, leaving 10 bases between them. Germline-derived CDR1 and CDR2 are SNHLY and FYNNEI.

Regarding this clone: Sequencing ends 3 residues short of the CDR3 end; the germline J gene provides the rest. V and J are TRBV20-1 and TRBJ2-1, with 10 bases matching TRBD2. Germline V gene sequence: CDR1 DFQATT, CDR2 SNEGSKA (reference sequence). The CDR3 runs to 15 residues. V was clipped by 5 bases and J by 2 bases; unmatched bases: 6. This CDR3 is CSAVKLAGTYNEQFF. Partial CDR3 DNA: TGCAGTGCTGTGAAACTAGCGGGGACCTACAATGAG.

As concerns this clone: The CDR3 extends 3 residues past the end of the read, so its final part is completed from the germline J gene. V usage is TRBV10-3 and J usage is TRBJ2-3; TRBD2 is a possible D gene (5 bases). Looked up from germline, CDR1 is ENHRY and CDR2 is SYGVKD. V dropped 4 bases and J dropped 0 bases, with 23 bases sitting between them. This CDR3 comprises 19 residues. The CDR3 sequence: CAISGQWSRGYLSTDTQYF. The covered CDR3 bases are TGTGCCATCAGTGGTCAGTGGTCTCGAGGGTATTTGAGCACAGATACG.

As concerns this clone: The read ends 3 residues before the CDR3 terminus; that terminus is restored from the germline J gene. This chain connects TRBV11-2 to TRBJ2-7, with 8 nucleotides matching TRBD1. The CDR3 contains 14 residues. Germline CDR1 SGHAT, CDR2 FQNNGV. V dropped 6 bases and J dropped 4; count of bases not matched to a gene: 8. The sequenced CDR3 bases are TGTGCCAGCAGTGAAACAGGGGGTCCGTACGAG. Translated, it gives CASSETGGPYE. The full CDR3 protein is CASSETGGPYEQYF.

A note on this clone: Read coverage stops 3 residues before the CDR3 terminus; the germline J gene supplies the remainder. The rearrangement joins TRBV2 to TRBJ2-1; tentative D call: TRBD2 (5 bases). Germline V gene sequence: CDR1 SNHLY, CDR2 FYNNEI. The V gene lost 7 bases and the J gene lost 6 bases, with 16 bases spanning the gap. The CDR3 has 14 residues. The chain's CDR3 is CASKSGLAVNEQFF. Partial CDR3 DNA: TGTGCCAGCAAGTCTGGTCTAGCTGTCAATGAG. Drawing the rest from reference TRBV2 and TRBJ2-1, the complete variable domain is EPEVTQTPSHQVTQMGQEVILRCVPISNHLYFYWYRQILGQKVEFLVSFYNNEISEKSEIFDDQFSVERPDGSNFTLKIRSTKLEDSAMYFCASKSGLAVNEQFFGPGTRLTVL.

As regards this clone: The sequenced fragment ends 3 residues before the CDR3 boundary, so the rest is inferred from the germline J gene. The chain uses TRBV28 and TRBJ1-4; D call uncertain. CDR3 length: 15 residues. Germline V gives CDR1 MDHEN, CDR2 SYDVKM. Trimming shortened V by 7 bases and J by 2 bases, and 14 bases separated the two germline ends. CDR3 bases read: TGTGCCAGCAAGGGTGTTCAGCGGACTAATGAAAAA. It specifies CASKGVQRTNEK. The whole CDR3 protein is CASKGVQRTNEKLFF.

A note on this clone: Read data end 3 residues before the CDR3 end; the end is taken from the germline J gene. The chain carries TRBV18 and TRBJ1-2; D is uncertain. Germline V gene sequence: CDR1 KGHSH, CDR2 LQKENI. Trimming removed 2 bases from V and 5 bases from J, with 15 bases in between. This CDR3 spans 15 amino acids. The sequenced CDR3 bases are TGTGCCAGCTCACCAAAGGACTACACACCTTATGGC. It encodes CASSPKDYTPYG. The CDR3 reads in full as CASSPKDYTPYGYTF.

As concerns this clone: The read ends 3 residues before the CDR3 terminus; that terminus is restored from the germline J gene. This rearrangement joins TRBV7-3 to TRBJ2-7, with D possibly TRBD1 on 5 matching bases. Germline V gene lookup returns CDR1 SGHTA and CDR2 FQGTGA. The CDR3 contains 14 residues. The V end was cut by 2 bases, the J end by 0 bases, with 8 bases between. The CDR3 spells CASSLGASSYEQYF. CDR3 DNA (partial): TGTGCCAGCAGCTTAGGGGCGAGCTCCTACGAG.

The part of the CDR3 DNA that was read is TGTGCCAGCAGCCAGGGGTCAGTGGGA. Amino acid sequence: CASSQGSVG. The entire CDR3 is CASSQGSVGAFF. This chain uses TRBV7-2 with TRBJ1-1; D is possibly TRBD1 (6 bases). The read comes to an end 3 residues before the CDR3 does, leaving the germline J gene to fill in the end. The germline gives CDR1 SGHTA, CDR2 FQGNSA. The CDR3 covers 12 residues.

Worth noting for this clone: The CDR3 end is not reached by the read, which stops 3 residues before it; the germline J gene fills it in. This rearrangement joins TRBV7-6 to TRBJ2-2; 7 bases align to TRBD2. This CDR3 region has 18 residues. V shed 3 bases and J 1 base; nucleotides not matched to a gene: 11. The germline CDR1 and CDR2 sequences are SGHVS and FNYEAQ. The CDR3 reads CASSFLVGASGNTGELFF. The part of the CDR3 DNA that was read is TGTGCCAGCAGCTTCTTGGTCGGGGCTAGCGGGAACACCGGGGAG.

On this clone itself: The read is 3 residues too short to cover the CDR3 end, so that end is filled in from the germline J gene. This sequence joins TRBV18 and TRBJ1-4, with D perhaps TRBD1 (6 bases). Per germline, CDR1 KGHSH and CDR2 LQKENI. Deletions cut 8 bases from V and 7 bases from J, with 17 bases between. The length of the CDR3 is 14 residues. Incomplete CDR3 DNA: TGTGCCAGCGCCTTCGGACAGATGAGTGAAAAA. Its protein product is CASAFGQMSEK. The full CDR3 protein reads CASAFGQMSEKLFF.

With regard to this clone: From the germline J gene comes the end of the CDR3, since the read stops 3 residues before it. The chain is built from TRBV19 and TRBJ1-2; TRBD1 agrees at 7 bases. Germline values: CDR1 LNHDA, CDR2 SQIVND (reference sequence). The CDR3 sequence is 14 residues long. CDR3: CASSMDRIGGGYTF. CDR3 bases read: TGTGCCAGTAGTATGGACAGGATCGGTGGCGGC.

Of note for this clone: The sequenced fragment ends 3 residues before the CDR3 boundary, so the rest is inferred from the germline J gene. This chain uses TRBV5-1 with TRBJ2-3; TRBD2 might be the D (6 bases). Germline CDR1 SGHRS, CDR2 YFSETQ. The CDR3 contains 15 residues. V dropped 0 bases and J dropped 2 bases, with 10 bases sitting between them. CDR3 protein: CASSLGGTDTDTQYF. CDR3 DNA (partial): TGCGCCAGCAGCTTGGGGGGGACTGACACAGATACG.

Comments on this clone: The read stops 3 residues short of the end of the CDR3; the missing end is completed from the germline J gene. V gene TRBV20-1 combines with J gene TRBJ2-5; 11 positions match TRBD2. Germline V CDR1 and CDR2: DFQATT, SNEGSKA (reference sequence). The CDR3 contains 14 residues. V trimming: 5 bases; J trimming: 2 bases; junction bases outside the gene matches: 4. CDR3 protein: CSAVAGGLQETQYF. The DNA read from the CDR3 is TGCAGTGCTGTAGCGGGGGGGCTTCAAGAGACC.

Remarks on this clone: Read sequence stops 3 residues before the CDR3 end, and the germline J gene provides the missing end. The chain uses TRBV2 and TRBJ2-3, with 8 bases identical to TRBD2. With V trimmed by 8 bases and J by 5 bases, 12 bases remained unmatched. Germline V gene lookup returns CDR1 SNHLY and CDR2 FYNNEI. The CDR3 runs to 15 residues. Here the CDR3 reads CASPPEREIRDTQYF. Incomplete CDR3 DNA: TGTGCCAGCCCACCGGAGCGGGAGATTAGAGATACG.

Remarks on this clone: From the germline J gene comes the end of the CDR3, since the read stops 3 residues before it. The chain couples TRBV20-1 to TRBJ2-3; 7 bases are shared with TRBD2. V lost 6 bases and J lost 6; bases outside the gene matches: 12. CDR3 length: 14 amino acids. In germline, CDR1 is DFQATT, CDR2 SNEGSKA (reference sequence). The CDR3 DNA, read in part, is TGCAGTGCCGATGCCCGGGGGGAGGTGGATACG. Its protein product is CSADARGEVDT. The entire CDR3 protein reads CSADARGEVDTQYF.

Note on this clone: The read ends 3 residues shy of where the CDR3 ends; the end is completed using the germline J gene. This chain connects TRBV7-9 to TRBJ1-1; TRBD1 agrees at 7 bases. With V trimmed by 5 bases and J by 4 bases, 10 bases remained unmatched. CDR1 is SEHNR and CDR2 is FQNEAQ in the germline V gene (reference sequence). The CDR3 runs to 15 residues. CDR3 amino acids: CASSLQQTGSTEAFF. The part of the CDR3 DNA that was read is TGTGCCAGCAGCCTACAACAGACAGGGTCCACTGAA.

With respect to this clone: The sequenced fragment ends 3 residues before the CDR3 boundary, so the rest is inferred from the germline J gene. J is TRBJ2-7 and V is TRBV5-4, with TRBD1 matching 9 bases. Germline lookup yields CDR1 SGHNT and CDR2 YYREEE (reference sequence). With 1 base clipped from V and 5 bases from J, the junction kept 1 base outside the gene matches. This CDR3 region has 13 residues. CDR3 in amino acids: CASSLWDRDEQYF. CDR3 DNA, as far as it was read: TGTGCCAGCAGCTTGTGGGACAGGGACGAG.

Of note for this clone: With the read ending 3 residues before the CDR3 end, the germline J gene is used to fill in that end. The chain has TRBV28 and TRBJ1-3; TRBD1 aligns across 7 bases. This CDR3 comprises 14 residues. Germline loops: CDR1 MDHEN, CDR2 SYDVKM. V shed 4 bases, J shed 6 bases, and the junction held 6 bases outside the gene matches. The CDR3 reads CASSSRQGENTIYF. Partial CDR3 DNA: TGTGCCAGCAGTTCCCGACAGGGCGAAAACACC.

On this clone: The read terminates 3 residues ahead of where the CDR3 ends, so the germline J gene completes it. This sequence joins TRBV20-1 and TRBJ2-3; 9 nucleotides agree with TRBD2. Germline V gene sequence: CDR1 DFQATT, CDR2 SNEGSKA (reference sequence). J was trimmed by 3 bases and V by 6 bases; bases with no gene match: 10. This CDR3 has 15 amino acids. CDR3 bases read: TGCAGTGCGAGGAGGGCGGGAGGGCCAACAGATACG. Translation: CSARRAGGPTDT. The whole CDR3 protein is CSARRAGGPTDTQYF.

The DNA read from the CDR3 is TGTGCCAGCACTTCTAGCGGGGACGGTGTGGAGACC. Protein: CASTSSGDGVET. The whole CDR3 region reads CASTSSGDGVETQYF. V gene TRBV12-3 or TRBV12-4 combines with J gene TRBJ2-5, with 9 positions matching TRBD2. The read falls 3 residues short of the CDR3 end, and the missing part is taken from the germline J gene. Trimming cost V 7 bases and J 5 bases; bases outside gene matches: 11. CDR3 length: 15 residues.

Details on this clone: Read sequence stops 3 residues before the CDR3 end, and the germline J gene provides the missing end. V and J are TRBV15 and TRBJ2-7, with 7 bases identical to TRBD1. CDR3 length: 15 residues. V shed 2 bases and J 3 bases; nucleotides not matched to a gene: 7. CDR1 and CDR2 from the germline V gene are LNHNV and YYDKDF (reference sequence). Partial CDR3 DNA: TGTGCCACCAGCAGACAAAGACAGGGTCTCTACGAG. Translating it yields CATSRQRQGLYE. The complete CDR3 sequence is CATSRQRQGLYEQYF.

As for this clone: The CDR3 is cut off 3 residues early in the read; its end comes from the germline J gene. This rearrangement joins TRBV11-3 to TRBJ2-5, with 7 bases aligning to TRBD1. The CDR3 has 15 residues. The germline gives CDR1 SGHNT, CDR2 YENEEA. V trimming: 0 bases; J trimming: 2 bases; junction bases outside the gene matches: 3. CDR3 DNA (partial): TGTGCCAGCAGCTTAGATGGGACAGCACAAGAGACC. As protein: CASSLDGTAQET. The full CDR3 protein reads CASSLDGTAQETQYF.

This clone is labeled medium-sized (0.01 to 0.1%) based on frequency. From the germline J gene comes the end of the CDR3, since the read stops 3 residues before it. The chain combines TRBV30 with TRBJ1-4; tentatively, D is TRBD1 (6 bases). The V and J ends lost 3 bases and 8 bases respectively, with 13 bases between them. Germline CDR1 and CDR2: GTSNPN and SVGIG (reference sequence). CDR3 size: 13 residues. The CDR3 bases that were read are TGTGCCTGGAGGACGGACAGACGGGAAAAA. It yields the protein CAWRTDRREK. The full CDR3 is CAWRTDRREKLFF.